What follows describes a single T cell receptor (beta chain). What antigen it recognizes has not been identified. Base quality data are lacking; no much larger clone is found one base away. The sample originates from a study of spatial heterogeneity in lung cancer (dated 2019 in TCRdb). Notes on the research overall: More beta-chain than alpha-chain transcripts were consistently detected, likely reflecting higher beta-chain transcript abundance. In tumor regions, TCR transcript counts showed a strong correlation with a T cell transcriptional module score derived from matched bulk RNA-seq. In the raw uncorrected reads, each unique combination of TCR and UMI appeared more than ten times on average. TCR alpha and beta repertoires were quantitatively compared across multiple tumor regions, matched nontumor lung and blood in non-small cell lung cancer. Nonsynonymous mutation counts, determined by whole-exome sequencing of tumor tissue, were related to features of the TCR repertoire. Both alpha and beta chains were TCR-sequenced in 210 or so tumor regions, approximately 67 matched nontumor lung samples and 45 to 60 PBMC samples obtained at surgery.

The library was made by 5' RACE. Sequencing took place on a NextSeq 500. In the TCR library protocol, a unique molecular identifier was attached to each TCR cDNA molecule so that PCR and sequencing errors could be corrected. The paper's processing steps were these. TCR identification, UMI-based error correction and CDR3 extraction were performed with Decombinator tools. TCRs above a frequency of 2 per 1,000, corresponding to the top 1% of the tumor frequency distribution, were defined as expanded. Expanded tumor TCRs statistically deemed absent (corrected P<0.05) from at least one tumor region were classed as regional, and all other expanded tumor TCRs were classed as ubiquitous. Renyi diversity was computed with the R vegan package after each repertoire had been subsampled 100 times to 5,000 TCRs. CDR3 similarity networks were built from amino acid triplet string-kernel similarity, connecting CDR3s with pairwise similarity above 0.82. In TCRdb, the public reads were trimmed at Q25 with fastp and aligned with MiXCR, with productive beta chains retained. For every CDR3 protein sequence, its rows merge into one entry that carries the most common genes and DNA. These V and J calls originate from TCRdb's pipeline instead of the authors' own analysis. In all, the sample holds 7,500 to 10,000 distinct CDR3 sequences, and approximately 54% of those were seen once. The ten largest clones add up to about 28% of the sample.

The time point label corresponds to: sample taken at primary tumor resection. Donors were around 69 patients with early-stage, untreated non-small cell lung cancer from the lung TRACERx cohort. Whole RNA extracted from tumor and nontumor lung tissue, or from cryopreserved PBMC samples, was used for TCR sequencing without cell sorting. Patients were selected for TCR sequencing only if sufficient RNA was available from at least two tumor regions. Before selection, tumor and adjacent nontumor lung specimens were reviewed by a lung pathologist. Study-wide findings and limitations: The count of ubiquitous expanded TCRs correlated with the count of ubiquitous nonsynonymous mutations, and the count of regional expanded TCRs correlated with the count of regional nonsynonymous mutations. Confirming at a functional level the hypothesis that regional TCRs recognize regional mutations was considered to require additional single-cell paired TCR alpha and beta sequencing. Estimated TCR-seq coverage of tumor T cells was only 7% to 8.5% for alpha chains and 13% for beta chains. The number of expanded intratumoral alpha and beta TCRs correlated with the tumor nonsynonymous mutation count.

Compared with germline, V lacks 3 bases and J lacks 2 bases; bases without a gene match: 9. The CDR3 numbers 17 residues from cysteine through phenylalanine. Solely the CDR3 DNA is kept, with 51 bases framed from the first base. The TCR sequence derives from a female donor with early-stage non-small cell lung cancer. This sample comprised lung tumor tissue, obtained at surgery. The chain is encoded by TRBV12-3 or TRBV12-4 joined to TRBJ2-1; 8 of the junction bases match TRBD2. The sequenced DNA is TGTGCCAGCAGTTTGAGGTATTCGCGGGGGGCCTACAATGAGCAGTTCTTC. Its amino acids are CASSLRYSRGAYNEQFF.